The clone carrying this T cell receptor beta chain was found a few times. Its antigen is not known. The CDR3 is 15 residues long. In germline, CDR1 is SGHRS, CDR2 YFSETQ. The trim removed 4 bases at V and 4 bases at J, leaving 9 bases unmatched. Purities over 95% were achieved in all sorted populations. The data were obtained in a study of beta chain features in type 1 diabetes. Whole-study findings and limits: Among patients with Type 1 diabetes, TCRB CDR3s were moderately but significantly shorter in every one of the four CD4+ subsets.

Of the isolated RNA, all was reverse transcribed, and so the sequenced material was expressed TCRB transcripts. The assay was immunoSEQ multiplex PCR, and TCRdb's table has in-frame clones only and misses some. The table records 350,000 to 400,000 clones, roughly 12% of them present only once. Sequenced input: naive CD4+ T cells from blood. The source is a young woman with type 1 diabetes. This chain uses TRBV5-1 with TRBJ2-7, with 9 bases lining up with TRBD1. In DNA form, the CDR3 reads TGCGCCAGCAGCGGAATCCCGGACAGGGGATACGAGCAGTACTTC. Translation gives CASSGIPDRGYEQYF.